This TCR beta chain appears in the sequencing data of a study of CD8+ T cells in alopecia areata. The authors extracted RNA and reverse transcribed it into cDNA as the sequencing template. This table comes from immunoSEQ multiplex PCR, and its TCRdb copy is limited to in-frame clones, with some not included. Seen here are 150,000 to 200,000 clones, roughly 60% observed once, and the top ten hold about 1.3%. Described treatment: oral pan-JAK inhibitor, 5-10 mg twice daily. Study results and caveats: There were also resident alphabeta T cells of normal skin sequenced in scalp samples. Tofacitinib produced a significant decrease in scalp clonality and in expanded CD8+ clones among the top 100.

The length of the CDR3 is 16 residues. Germline-derived CDR1 and CDR2 are WSHSY and SAAADI. V lost 0 bases and J lost 0, with 11 bases in between. With regard to this clone: Its antigen is unknown.

The sample consisted of CD4+ T cells sorted from blood, taken at week 49, from a patient treated with tofacitinib. The receptor was isolated from a human donor with alopecia areata. This sequence joins TRBV10-2 and TRBJ1-1, with a tentative D call TRBD1 (5 bases). For the CDR3, the DNA is TGCGCCAGCAGTGAGTCCCAGGGCCTCATGAACACTGAAGCTTTCTTT. Its protein is CASSESQGLMNTEAFF.